What follows describes a single T cell receptor (beta chain). The sample originates from a study of OX40 agonist ivuxolimab in advanced cancers. The assay was immunoSEQ multiplex PCR, and TCRdb's table has in-frame clones only and misses some. The repertoire has 73,000 or so clones, 84% of them found once; the top ten carry 2.4%. Drawing of blood for sampling happened at baseline, at cycle 4 day 1, and at cycle 7 day 1. Sequenced here: CD4+ or CD8+ T cells sorted from blood, sampled in a trial of the OX40 agonist ivuxolimab. The sequence came from an adult with an advanced solid tumor such as melanoma, head and neck, liver or kidney cancer.

In DNA form, the CDR3 reads TGTGCCAGTAGTAGGACAGCGAACACCGGGGAGCTGTTTTTT. Protein: CASSRTANTGELFF. This chain joins TRBV19 and TRBJ2-2, with D perhaps matching TRBD1 (6 bases). The V end was cut by 4 bases, the J end by 0 bases, with 6 bases between. The CDR3 totals 14 residues. CDR1 LNHDA and CDR2 SQIVND come from the germline V gene (reference sequence).